Below are 11 T cell receptor beta chains sequenced from a single sample in a study of CD8 T cells in ankylosing spondylitis. Study-wide results and caveats: Seemingly characteristic of ankylosing spondylitis blood was a TCR beta motif consisting of under 10 highly homologous variants.

From the 5' RACE reads, TCRdb called clonotypes with MiXCR, one entry per CDR3 protein. The data hold 330,000 or so distinct CDR3 sequences, with 7.5% to 9% observed a single time. Antigens for these TCRs are unknown. Sample: blood, either unsorted or a sorted T cell fraction (not recorded which). Source of these receptors: a male donor with ankylosing spondylitis.

This clonotype was counted a few times. This rearrangement joins TRBV24-1 to TRBJ2-2, with 9 bases lining up with TRBD2. Germline trimming cut 6 bases from V and 6 bases from J; bases unmatched to any gene: 4. Germline CDR1 KGHDR, CDR2 SFDVKD. The CDR3 is made up of 14 amino acids. CDR3 in DNA: TGTGCCACCAGTCCAAGCGGGAGGCCCGGGGAGCTGTTTTTT. Protein: CATSPSGRPGELFF.

This clonotype was recorded a few times. The chain couples TRBV27 to TRBJ1-2, with D possibly matching TRBD1 (5 bases). CDR3 length: 15 amino acids. Trimming took 3 bases from V and 4 from J, leaving 15 bases between them. CDR1 MNHEY and CDR2 SMNVEV come from the germline V gene (reference sequence). The CDR3 loop is CASSFLPGGRYGYTF. The DNA of the CDR3 is TGTGCCAGCAGTTTTCTTCCGGGGGGACGCTATGGCTACACCTTC.

This clonotype was found many times. The rearrangement links TRBV6-1 to TRBJ1-6; the D is unclear. V lost 6 bases to trimming and J lost 5 bases, with 11 bases between them. The CDR3 is 14 amino acids. Germline V gives CDR1 MNHNS, CDR2 SASEGT. CDR3 nucleotide sequence: TGTGCCAGCAGGCCGGGCTACGATAATTCACCCCTCCACTTT. It yields the protein CASRPGYDNSPLHF.

This clonotype was seen a few times. This chain uses TRBV20-1 with TRBJ1-2; 10 positions agree with TRBD1. The junction had 18 bases not matched to a gene; V was cut back by 4 bases and J by 7 bases. Looked up from germline, CDR1 is DFQATT and CDR2 is SNEGSKA (reference sequence). The CDR3 has 17 residues. CDR3 amino acids: CSAKYRAGTGDGSGYTF. The DNA of the CDR3 is TGCAGTGCTAAATACCGTGCCGGGACAGGGGATGGTTCTGGCTACACCTTC.

The chain carries TRBV20-1 and TRBJ1-2; D may be TRBD1 (6 bases). This CDR3 region has 14 residues. V was trimmed by 3 bases and J by 7 bases, leaving 18 bases between them. Germline V gene sequence: CDR1 DFQATT, CDR2 SNEGSKA (reference sequence). The CDR3 sequence: CSASVPGGHIGYTF. The CDR3 DNA reads TGCAGTGCTAGCGTCCCGGGGGGCCATATTGGCTACACCTTC.

This chain links TRBV25-1 with TRBJ2-1; TRBD1 matches 10 bases. CDR3 length: 13 amino acids. Trimming took 8 bases from V and 8 from J; bases not matched to a gene: 6. In germline, CDR1 is MGHDK, CDR2 SYGVNS. The CDR3 spells CASGPGTGDEQFF. In nucleotides, the CDR3 is TGTGCCAGCGGCCCCGGGACAGGGGATGAGCAGTTCTTC.

This clonotype was recorded many times. V and J are TRBV20-1 and TRBJ2-2; 7 bases match TRBD2. V lost 3 bases to trimming and J lost 8 bases; unmatched junction nucleotides: 15. Germline CDR1 and CDR2: DFQATT and SNEGSKA (reference sequence). The CDR3 contains 16 residues. The CDR3 loop reads CSASRILAGVPGELFF. The CDR3 nucleotides read TGCAGTGCTAGTCGGATCCTTGCGGGAGTTCCTGGGGAGCTGTTTTTT.

The table lists this clonotype with many counts. CDR3 protein: CASSSRAGAGYEQYF. As DNA, the CDR3 is TGTGCCAGCAGTTCCCGAGCGGGAGCCGGTTACGAGCAGTACTTC. The gene calls are TRBV27 and TRBJ2-7; 8 nucleotides match TRBD2. V shed 4 bases and J 4 bases; nucleotides not matched to a gene: 9. This CDR3 has 15 amino acids. Germline assignment: CDR1 MNHEY and CDR2 SMNVEV (reference sequence).

This clonotype came up a few times. The rearrangement links TRBV18 to TRBJ1-5; D unclear. The germline gives CDR1 KGHSH, CDR2 LQKENI. The CDR3 runs to 14 residues. Trimming took 5 bases from V and 8 from J, leaving 16 bases between them. The CDR3 DNA sequence: TGTGCCAGCTCAGCTCTCCGCCACTCAGAGCCCCAGCATTTT. This codes for CASSALRHSEPQHF.

Ten or more counts support this clonotype. The J gene is TRBJ2-2, the V gene TRBV28; D may be TRBD1 (6 bases). V was trimmed by 3 bases and J by 4 bases, leaving 15 bases between them. The germline V gene has CDR1 MDHEN and CDR2 SYDVKM. The CDR3 runs 16 residues. The DNA for the CDR3 is TGTGCCAGCAGTTTTTTTTACAGGGCCGGCACCGGGGAGCTGTTTTTT. Its protein product is CASSFFYRAGTGELFF.

The chain joins TRBV11-3 to TRBJ2-1; D perhaps matches TRBD2 (6 bases). The germline V gene has CDR1 SGHNT and CDR2 YENEEA. This CDR3 is 14 amino acids long. Trimming removed 3 bases at V and 8 bases at J, with 14 bases between. In DNA, the CDR3 is TGTGCCAGCAGCTTCGGGGGAATAGGTGATGAGCAGTTCTTC. Translating gives CASSFGGIGDEQFF.